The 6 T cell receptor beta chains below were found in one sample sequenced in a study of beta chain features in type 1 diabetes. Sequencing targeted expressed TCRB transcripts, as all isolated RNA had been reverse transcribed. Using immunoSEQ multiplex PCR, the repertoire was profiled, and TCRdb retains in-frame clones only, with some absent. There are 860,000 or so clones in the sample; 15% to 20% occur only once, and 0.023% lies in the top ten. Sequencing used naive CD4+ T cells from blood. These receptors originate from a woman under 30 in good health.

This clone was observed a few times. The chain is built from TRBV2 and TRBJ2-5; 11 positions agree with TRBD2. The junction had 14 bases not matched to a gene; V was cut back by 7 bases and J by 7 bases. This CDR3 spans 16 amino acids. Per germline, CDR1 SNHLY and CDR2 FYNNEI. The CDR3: CASKFGGTSGLGTQYF. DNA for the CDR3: TGTGCCAGCAAGTTCGGGGGGACTAGCGGTTTGGGGACCCAGTACTTC.

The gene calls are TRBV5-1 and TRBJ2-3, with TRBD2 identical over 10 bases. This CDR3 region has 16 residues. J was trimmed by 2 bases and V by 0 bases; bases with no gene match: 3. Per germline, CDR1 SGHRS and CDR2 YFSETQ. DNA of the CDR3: TGCGCCAGCAGCTTGGGAGCGGGAGGGCTCACAGATACGCAGTATTTT. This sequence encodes CASSLGAGGLTDTQYF.

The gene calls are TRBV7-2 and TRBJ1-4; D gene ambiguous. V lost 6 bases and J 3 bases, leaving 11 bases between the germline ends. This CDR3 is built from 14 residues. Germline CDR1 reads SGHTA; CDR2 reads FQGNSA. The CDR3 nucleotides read TGTGCCAGCAGATTAAAGTCCGCTAATGAAAAACTGTTTTTT. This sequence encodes CASRLKSANEKLFF.

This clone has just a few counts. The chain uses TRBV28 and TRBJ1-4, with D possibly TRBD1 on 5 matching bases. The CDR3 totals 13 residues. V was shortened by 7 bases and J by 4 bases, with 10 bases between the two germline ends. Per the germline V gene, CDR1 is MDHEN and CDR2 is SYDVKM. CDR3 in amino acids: CASKDSVNEKLFF. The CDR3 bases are TGTGCCAGCAAAGACAGCGTTAATGAAAAACTGTTTTTT.

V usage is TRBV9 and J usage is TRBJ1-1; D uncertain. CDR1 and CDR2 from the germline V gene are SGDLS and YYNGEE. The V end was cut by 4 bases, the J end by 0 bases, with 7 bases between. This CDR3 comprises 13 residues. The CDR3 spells CASSPQLNTEAFF. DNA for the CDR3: TGTGCCAGCAGCCCCCAGCTGAACACTGAAGCTTTCTTT.

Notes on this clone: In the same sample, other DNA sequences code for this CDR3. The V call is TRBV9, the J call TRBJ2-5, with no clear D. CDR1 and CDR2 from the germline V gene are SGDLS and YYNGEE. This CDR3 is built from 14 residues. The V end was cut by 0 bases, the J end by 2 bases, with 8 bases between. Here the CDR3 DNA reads TGTGCCAGCAGCGTAGGGTTGGGGCAAGAGACCCAGTACTTC. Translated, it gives CASSVGLGQETQYF. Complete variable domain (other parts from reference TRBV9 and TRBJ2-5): DSGVTQTPKHLITATGQRVTLRCSPRSGDLSVYWYQQSLDQGLQFLIQYYNGEERAKGNILERFSAQQFPDLHSELNLSSLELGDSALYFCASSVGLGQETQYFGPGTRLLVL.